The 25 T cell receptor beta chains below all came from one sample that was sequenced in a study of shared clonotypes between healthy human individuals. This table comes from immunoSEQ multiplex PCR, and its TCRdb copy is limited to in-frame clones, with some not included. Of over a million clones listed, 75% to 80% are singletons. Sequencing used memory CD4+ T cells from PBMCs. Subset described: CD45RA-negative fraction. The receptors originated from a man aged 18 to 30 in good health. Some clones in this sample may be carry-over from other donors' samples.

V and J are TRBV28 and TRBJ2-2, with D tentatively TRBD1 (5 bases). Between the trimmed V and J ends, which lost 8 bases and 7 bases, there was a span of 14 bases. The CDR3 is 13 amino acids. The germline V gene has CDR1 MDHEN and CDR2 SYDVKM. DNA for the CDR3: TGTGCCAGCTGGAGACAGTCCATCGGGGAGCTGTTTTTT. Its protein is CASWRQSIGELFF. Drawing the rest from reference TRBV28 and TRBJ2-2, the complete variable domain is DVKVTQSSRYLVKRTGEKVFLECVQDMDHENMFWYRQDPGLGLRLIYFSYDVKMKEKGDIPEGYSVSREKKERFSLILESASTNQTSMYLCASWRQSIGELFFGEGSRLTVL.

The CDR3 DNA sequence: TGTGCCAGCAGCCAAGTACTAGCGGGAACGGCGGATACGCAGTATTTT. It codes for CASSQVLAGTADTQYF. The chain employs TRBV4-2 and TRBJ2-3, with 10 bases that match TRBD2. CDR1 and CDR2 (germline): LGHNA, YNFKEQ. This CDR3 spans 16 amino acids. Germline trimming cut 1 base from V and 6 bases from J; bases unmatched to any gene: 7.

This chain connects TRBV6-8 to TRBJ2-5; a possible D gene is TRBD2 (7 bases). This CDR3 is 14 amino acids long. Germline lookup yields CDR1 MNHGY and CDR2 SAAAGT. Trimming stripped 2 bases from V and 5 bases from J, with 12 bases between. The CDR3 spells CASSYNREGETQYF. The CDR3 DNA reads TGTGCCAGCAGTTACAACAGGGAGGGCGAGACCCAGTACTTC.

The gene calls are TRBV2 and TRBJ1-5, with D uncertain. This CDR3 comprises 13 residues. The germline CDR1 and CDR2 sequences are SNHLY and FYNNEI. V was shortened by 8 bases and J by 4 bases, with 12 bases between the two germline ends. The CDR3 DNA reads TGTGCCAGCGTTGGTGCCCCGAATCAGCCCCAGCATTTT. Its protein is CASVGAPNQPQHF.

The chain couples TRBV6-1 to TRBJ2-1; D is uncertain. V was pared by 2 bases and J by 4 bases, with 6 bases between. The CDR3 contains 13 residues. Germline V gives CDR1 MNHNS, CDR2 SASEGT. This CDR3 reads CASSETAYNEQFF. The CDR3 coding sequence is TGTGCCAGCAGTGAAACAGCTTACAATGAGCAGTTCTTC.

The rearrangement uses TRBV30 and TRBJ2-6; D is perhaps TRBD1 (5 bases). With 4 bases removed from V and 0 bases from J, the gap between germline ends came to 10 bases. The V gene's germline CDR1 is GTSNPN and CDR2 SVGIG (reference sequence). The CDR3 contains 15 residues. The DNA for the CDR3 is TGTGCCTGGACCCCAGGGCGCTCTGGGGCCAACGTCCTGACTTTC. It specifies CAWTPGRSGANVLTF.

The CDR3 loop reads CASSPQSPGYSDTQYF. In DNA, the CDR3 is TGTGCCAGCAGTCCACAATCACCAGGGTATTCAGATACGCAGTATTTT. This chain connects TRBV27 to TRBJ2-3; TRBD1 is a possible D gene (5 bases). Germline CDR1 and CDR2: MNHEY and SMNVEV (reference sequence). The CDR3 totals 16 residues. V lost 5 bases, J lost 4 bases, and 19 bases lay in between.

About this clone: Other DNA sequences in this specimen translate into the identical CDR3. V gene TRBV5-4 combines with J gene TRBJ2-3; no firm D call. The CDR3 is 12 amino acids. Germline V gene data show CDR1 as SGHNT and CDR2 as YYREEE (reference sequence). V was trimmed by 4 bases and J by 0 bases, leaving 3 bases between them. The CDR3 sequence is CASSPSTDTQYF. The CDR3 coding sequence is TGTGCCAGCAGCCCAAGCACAGATACGCAGTATTTT.

The chain has TRBV7-2 and TRBJ2-7; 7 bases fit TRBD2. Trimming cost V 5 bases and J 0 bases; bases outside gene matches: 7. CDR1 and CDR2 (germline): SGHTA, FQGNSA. The CDR3 runs 15 residues. CDR3 sequence reads: CASSPPGGLSYEQYF. In DNA, the CDR3 is TGTGCCAGCAGCCCCCCGGGGGGACTCTCCTACGAGCAGTACTTC.

For this clone: A far larger clone is just one base off, so this is likely a read error. The sample contains more than one DNA sequence encoding this CDR3. CDR3 sequence: CASSFEETQYF. The CDR3 DNA sequence: TGTGCCAGCAGCTTCGAAGAGACCCAGTACTTC. The chain uses TRBV5-6 and TRBJ2-5; D not certain. CDR3 length: 11 residues. Germline CDR1 and CDR2: SGHDT and YYEEEE. V was shortened by 2 bases and J by 3 bases, with 2 bases between the two germline ends. Full variable domain (outside the CDR3, taken from reference TRBV5-6 and TRBJ2-5): DAGVTQSPTHLIKTRGQQVTLRCSPKSGHDTVSWYQQALGQGPQFIFQYYEEEERQRGNFPDRFSGHQFPNYSSELNVNALLLGDSALYLCASSFEETQYFGPGTRLLVL.

This sequence joins TRBV5-1 and TRBJ2-1, with TRBD1 matching 7 bases. Looked up from germline, CDR1 is SGHRS and CDR2 is YFSETQ. This CDR3 is 18 amino acids long. J gave up 0 bases and V 2 bases, and 11 bases lay outside the gene matches. The CDR3 DNA follows: TGCGCCAGCAGCTTTCCCCAAAGGGGGCGGAGCTCCTACAATGAGCAGTTCTTC. Protein sequence: CASSFPQRGRSSYNEQFF.

The chain joins TRBV5-4 to TRBJ2-3, with TRBD2 as a possible D gene (5 bases). The germline gives CDR1 SGHNT, CDR2 YYREEE (reference sequence). V was clipped by 4 bases and J by 4 bases, with 13 bases between them. CDR3 size: 14 residues. The CDR3 sequence: CASSMKAGADTQYF. The CDR3 bases are TGTGCCAGCAGCATGAAGGCGGGCGCAGATACGCAGTATTTT.

In DNA form, the CDR3 reads TGTGCCAGCAGATGGGACAGGTCAGCTAACTATGGCTACACCTTC. It is translated as CASRWDRSANYGYTF. The V call is TRBV6-6, the J call TRBJ1-2; 8 nucleotides line up with TRBD1. The CDR3 sequence is 15 residues long. Germline lookup yields CDR1 MNHNY and CDR2 SVGAGI (reference sequence). With V trimmed by 6 bases and J by 0 bases, 6 bases remained unmatched.

This clone was seen a few times. The rearrangement joins TRBV11-2 to TRBJ2-2; 10 bases fit TRBD2. Trimming took 1 base from V and 6 from J; bases not matched to a gene: 5. In germline, CDR1 is SGHAT, CDR2 FQNNGV. The CDR3 is 16 residues long. CDR3: CASSLGSGTSAGELFF. As DNA, the CDR3 is TGTGCCAGCAGCTTAGGTTCAGGGACTAGCGCCGGGGAGCTGTTTTTT. The complete variable domain, with remaining parts taken from reference TRBV11-2 and TRBJ2-2, reads EAGVAQSPRYKIIEKRQSVAFWCNPISGHATLYWYQQILGQGPKLLIQFQNNGVVDDSQLPKDRFSAERLKGVDSTLKIQPAKLEDSAVYLCASSLGSGTSAGELFFGEGSRLTVL.

J is TRBJ2-6 and V is TRBV5-1; a weak D match, TRBD1 (5 bases). This CDR3 has 17 residues. Germline values: CDR1 SGHRS, CDR2 YFSETQ. V was shortened by 4 bases and J by 0 bases, with 14 bases between the two germline ends. In DNA, the CDR3 is TGCGCCAGCAGCGCCGGACGACAGTCCTCTGGGGCCAACGTCCTGACTTTC. Amino acids: CASSAGRQSSGANVLTF.

The V call is TRBV9, the J call TRBJ2-3; D is possibly TRBD1 or TRBD2 (5 bases each). The germline CDR1 and CDR2 sequences are SGDLS and YYNGEE. V was trimmed by 3 bases and J by 6 bases, leaving 23 bases between them. The CDR3 covers 17 residues. DNA of the CDR3: TGTGCCAGCAGCGAGACGGCCGCGAGGGGCTCTTTCGATACGCAGTATTTT. Translation gives CASSETAARGSFDTQYF.

This clone appeared a few times. This chain joins TRBV14 and TRBJ2-4; 9 bases are a match to TRBD1. V lost 5 bases and J lost 8; bases outside the gene matches: 7. The CDR3 contains 14 residues. Per the germline V gene, CDR1 is SGHDN and CDR2 is FVKESK. CDR3 loop: CASSGGQGWDIQYF. The CDR3 region has the DNA TGTGCCAGCAGCGGTGGACAGGGGTGGGACATTCAGTACTTC.

The V call is TRBV11-2, the J call TRBJ2-7; TRBD1 might be the D (6 bases). V lost 5 bases and J lost 5, with 13 bases in between. CDR3 length equals 13 residues. Germline loops: CDR1 SGHAT, CDR2 FQNNGV. The CDR3 here is CASSLDRSDEQYF. In nucleotides, the CDR3 is TGTGCCAGCAGCCTCGACAGGTCCGACGAGCAGTACTTC.

CDR3 coding DNA: TGTGCCAGTAGTTTACAGGTCCACCTACAAGGGAATGAGCAGTTCTTC. Protein product: CASSLQVHLQGNEQFF. The chain combines TRBV19 with TRBJ2-1, with D possibly matching TRBD1 (5 bases). The CDR3 runs 16 residues. Trimming took off 5 bases at V and 7 bases at J, with 21 bases between the two ends. CDR1 is LNHDA, CDR2 SQIVND, per germline (reference sequence).

The V call is TRBV5-6, the J call TRBJ2-2; unclear D gene. The CDR3 length is 12 residues. Between the trimmed V and J ends, which lost 1 base and 8 bases, there was a span of 6 bases. Germline CDR1 and CDR2: SGHDT and YYEEEE. The CDR3 region is CASSLLVGELFF. CDR3 nucleotide sequence: TGTGCCAGCAGCTTGTTGGTTGGGGAGCTGTTTTTT.

The gene calls are TRBV6-1 and TRBJ1-1, with 7 nucleotides matching TRBD1. Germline CDR1 and CDR2: MNHNS and SASEGT. The CDR3 is 14 residues long. After removal of 6 bases from V and 5 bases from J, the junction contained 9 bases not matched to a gene. CDR3 amino acids: CASRDDRDVTEAFF. The CDR3 DNA follows: TGTGCCAGCAGGGACGACAGGGACGTGACTGAAGCTTTCTTT.

Note on this clone: Other DNA sequences within the sample encode an identical CDR3. The chain couples TRBV19 to TRBJ2-4; D is undetermined. From germline, CDR1 is LNHDA and CDR2 SQIVND (reference sequence). The CDR3 is made up of 14 amino acids. Trimming left V 1 base short and J 0 bases short, with 4 bases between. This CDR3 is CASSIGGAKNIQYF. CDR3 DNA: TGTGCCAGTAGTATAGGGGGAGCCAAAAACATTCAGTACTTC.

The V call is TRBV5-6, the J call TRBJ2-5; 11 positions match TRBD1. The trim removed 2 bases at V and 2 bases at J, leaving 2 bases unmatched. There are 15 residues in the CDR3. The germline V gene encodes CDR1 SGHDT and CDR2 YYEEEE. CDR3 loop: CASSFRDRGQETQYF. DNA of the CDR3: TGTGCCAGCAGCTTCCGGGACAGGGGGCAAGAGACCCAGTACTTC.

The chain's CDR3 is CASSSGGQRETGELFF. The CDR3 coding sequence is TGTGCCAGCAGTTCGGGGGGCCAAAGGGAGACCGGGGAGCTGTTTTTT. V gene TRBV28 combines with J gene TRBJ2-2, with D possibly matching TRBD2 (7 bases). This CDR3 comprises 16 residues. In germline, CDR1 is MDHEN, CDR2 SYDVKM. Trimming removed 4 bases from V and 5 bases from J, with 17 bases in between.

Worth noting for this clone: The same CDR3 arises from other DNA sequences in this sample as well. The J gene is TRBJ2-2, the V gene TRBV11-2, with a tentative D call TRBD2 (5 bases). Germline V gene data show CDR1 as SGHAT and CDR2 as FQNNGV. The CDR3 runs 16 residues. The V end was cut by 1 base, the J end by 0 bases, with 9 bases between. The CDR3 coding sequence is TGTGCCAGCAGCTTAGTCTCGGGGTCGAACACCGGGGAGCTGTTTTTT. It codes for CASSLVSGSNTGELFF.